The 23 T cell receptor beta chains reported below all come from one sample, sequenced in a study of shared clonotypes between healthy human individuals (dated by TCRdb to 2019 to 2021). Library creation used the immunoSEQ multiplex PCR assay. The clones in this table, taken by TCRdb from immuneACCESS, are in-frame only. Not every clone is retained; where verified, under half of the shortfall comes from an unresolved V gene, and the cause of the rest is unknown. The table for this sample lists around 940,000 clones; around three quarters of them were counted only once. Clones ranked in the top ten supply roughly 1.5% of the sample. Sequences were obtained from memory CD4+ T cells sorted from blood. What the cell subset or site label conveys for this sample: CD45RA-negative fraction. The receptors were sampled from a man younger than 35 in good health.

The chain joins TRBV29-1 to TRBJ2-2, with unresolved D. Germline V lookup: CDR1 SQVTM, CDR2 ANQGSEA. CDR3 length equals 13 residues. The germline V and J ends were trimmed by 7 bases and 7 bases, with 16 bases remaining between them. The CDR3 nucleotides are TGCAGCGCAAGGGTGGGTTACGACGGGGAGCTGTTTTTT. Encoded protein: CSARVGYDGELFF.

The CDR3 nucleotides are TGTGCCAGCAGTCCGAGGGGGCAAGGCAATCAGCCCCAGCATTTT. Translating gives CASSPRGQGNQPQHF. The chain combines TRBV2 with TRBJ1-5; 7 bases align to TRBD1. The length of the CDR3 is 15 residues. CDR1 and CDR2 (germline): SNHLY, FYNNEI. The V segment lost 5 bases and the J segment 2 bases; nucleotides outside the gene matches: 6.

This chain links TRBV28 with TRBJ1-2; 8 bases map to TRBD1. The CDR3 totals 13 residues. Germline-derived CDR1 and CDR2 are MDHEN and SYDVKM. Losses at the gene ends were 7 bases for V and 4 bases for J; bases not matched to a gene: 5. CDR3 sequence: CASMSDRVYGYTF. The CDR3 coding sequence is TGTGCCAGCATGTCGGACAGGGTCTATGGCTACACCTTC.

V usage is TRBV4-1 and J usage is TRBJ2-7; D is possibly TRBD1 (5 bases). Looked up from germline, CDR1 is MGHRA and CDR2 is YSYEKL. V shed 4 bases and J shed 3 bases, with 10 bases lying between them. The CDR3 totals 13 residues. CDR3 region: CASSPTENYEQYF. The CDR3 DNA reads TGCGCCAGCAGCCCGACAGAGAACTACGAGCAGTACTTC.

The gene calls are TRBV18 and TRBJ2-7, with D unresolved. V lost 5 bases and J lost 0, with 5 bases in between. Germline V CDR1 and CDR2: KGHSH, LQKENI. The CDR3 runs to 12 residues. The CDR3 loop is CASSDGSYEQYF. The CDR3, as DNA: TGTGCCAGCTCAGACGGCTCCTACGAGCAGTACTTC.

The CDR3 protein is CASRATGGNTGELFF. The CDR3 nucleotides are TGTGCCAGCAGGGCAACAGGGGGCAACACCGGGGAGCTGTTTTTT. V is TRBV6-5 and J is TRBJ2-2, with 9 bases fitting TRBD1. CDR3 length equals 15 residues. CDR1 is MNHEY and CDR2 is SVGAGI in the germline V gene. After removal of 6 bases from V and 2 bases from J, the junction contained 4 bases not matched to a gene.

This clone appeared once. The rearrangement links TRBV5-1 to TRBJ2-3, with 7 bases identical to TRBD2. This CDR3 has 15 amino acids. The germline V gene has CDR1 SGHRS and CDR2 YFSETQ. Unmatched junction bases numbered 7, after V lost 2 bases and J lost 4 bases. CDR3 protein: CASSFSSGRADTQYF. The CDR3 nucleotides read TGCGCCAGCAGCTTCTCTAGCGGCAGGGCAGATACGCAGTATTTT. Drawing the rest from reference TRBV5-1 and TRBJ2-3, the complete variable domain is KAGVTQTPRYLIKTRGQQVTLSCSPISGHRSVSWYQQTPGQGLQFLFEYFSETQRNKGNFPGRFSGRQFSNSRSEMNVSTLELGDSALYLCASSFSSGRADTQYFGPGTRLTVL.

This clone showed up just once. The V call is TRBV30, the J call TRBJ2-5; no reliable D call. The CDR3 is 13 residues long. Between the trimmed V and J ends, which lost 2 bases and 4 bases, there was a span of 11 bases. Germline CDR1 GTSNPN, CDR2 SVGIG (reference sequence). The CDR3 nucleotides are TGTGCCTGGAGTTTGGCTTCGGTAGAGACCCAGTACTTC. It is translated as CAWSLASVETQYF.

This clone was found once. This chain connects TRBV4-1 to TRBJ1-1, with TRBD1 matching 9 bases. CDR3 size: 16 residues. Trimming at V came to 2 bases and at J to 7 bases, leaving 11 bases not matched to a gene. Germline CDR1 MGHRA, CDR2 YSYEKL. CDR3 sequence reads: CASSQKWAGTGREAFF. CDR3 coding DNA: TGCGCCAGCAGCCAAAAGTGGGCCGGGACAGGGCGTGAAGCTTTCTTT.

This clone turned up a few times. This same CDR3 is encoded by further DNA sequences in the sample. The V call is TRBV19, the J call TRBJ2-3; 9 bases fit TRBD2. Germline trimming cut 5 bases from V and 4 bases from J; bases unmatched to any gene: 4. Germline V lookup: CDR1 LNHDA, CDR2 SQIVND (reference sequence). The CDR3 contains 14 residues. CDR3 sequence reads: CASSLAGAPDTQYF. For the CDR3, the DNA is TGTGCCAGTAGTTTAGCGGGAGCCCCAGATACGCAGTATTTT.

V usage is TRBV29-1 and J usage is TRBJ2-6, with D possibly matching TRBD1 (5 bases). Per the germline V gene, CDR1 is SQVTM and CDR2 is ANQGSEA. V was cut by 0 bases and J by 2 bases, with 11 bases left in between. The CDR3 has 16 amino acids. CDR3 amino acids: CSVEDRGRAGANVLTF. CDR3 DNA sequence: TGCAGCGTTGAAGATCGAGGCAGGGCTGGGGCCAACGTCCTGACTTTC.

This clone was recorded a few times. The gene calls are TRBV6-5 and TRBJ1-5, with TRBD1 as a possible D gene (6 bases). In germline, CDR1 is MNHEY, CDR2 SVGAGI. The ends were cut back, 2 bases at V and 8 bases at J, with 10 bases in the middle. The CDR3 totals 13 residues. The CDR3 coding sequence is TGTGCCAGCAGTTACGGACAGCTGGAGCCCCAGCATTTT. This codes for CASSYGQLEPQHF.

The CDR3 is CASSVDIRQGYTF. For the CDR3, the DNA is TGTGCCAGCAGTGTGGACATCCGTCAAGGCTACACCTTC. V and J are TRBV2 and TRBJ1-2, with a tentative D call TRBD1 (5 bases). The ends were cut back, 4 bases at V and 8 bases at J, with 14 bases in the middle. Germline loops: CDR1 SNHLY, CDR2 FYNNEI. The CDR3 totals 13 residues.

The chain joins TRBV7-2 to TRBJ2-3; D unresolved. With 1 base removed from V and 7 bases from J, the gap between germline ends came to 6 bases. Germline loops: CDR1 SGHTA, CDR2 FQGNSA. The CDR3 sequence is 12 residues long. CDR3 sequence reads: CASSLGEYTQYF. In DNA form, the CDR3 reads TGTGCCAGCAGCTTAGGGGAATATACGCAGTATTTT. The full variable domain, rest sourced from reference TRBV7-2 and TRBJ2-3, is GAGVSQSPSNKVTEKGKDVELRCDPISGHTALYWYRQSLGQGLEFLIYFQGNSAPDKSGLPSDRFSAERTGGSVSTLTIQRTQQEDSAVYLCASSLGEYTQYFGPGTRLTVL.

The chain joins TRBV28 to TRBJ1-2; 8 nucleotides line up with TRBD1. Per the germline V gene, CDR1 is MDHEN and CDR2 is SYDVKM. The V gene end was trimmed by 4 bases and the J gene end by 4 bases; junction bases not matched to a gene: 8. The CDR3 has 15 residues. The CDR3 loop reads CASSYPIGTGYGYTF. The CDR3 DNA sequence: TGTGCCAGCAGTTACCCAATAGGGACAGGCTATGGCTACACCTTC.

The CDR3 DNA follows: TGTGCCAGCAGTGATCCCGAGGCAGGGGGCACAGATACGCAGTATTTT. Protein sequence: CASSDPEAGGTDTQYF. The chain joins TRBV2 to TRBJ2-3, with a tentative D call TRBD1 (6 bases). Germline assignment: CDR1 SNHLY and CDR2 FYNNEI. This CDR3 is 16 amino acids long. Trimming took off 3 bases at V and 1 base at J, with 14 bases between the two ends.

V usage is TRBV7-9 and J usage is TRBJ2-1, with D possibly TRBD2 on 5 matching bases. V was shortened by 5 bases and J by 5 bases, with 13 bases between the two germline ends. The CDR3 covers 14 residues. Germline V gene sequence: CDR1 SEHNR, CDR2 FQNEAQ (reference sequence). In nucleotides, the CDR3 is TGTGCCAGCAGCGTTAGTTACGGGGACAATGAGCAGTTCTTC. This sequence encodes CASSVSYGDNEQFF.

The chain has TRBV7-2 and TRBJ2-5; TRBD2 agrees at 12 bases. CDR3 length: 16 amino acids. CDR1 is SGHTA and CDR2 is FQGNSA in the germline V gene. The trim removed 4 bases at V and 1 base at J, leaving 4 bases unmatched. CDR3 residues: CASSSGGLAGQETQYF. In nucleotides, the CDR3 is TGTGCCAGCAGCTCAGGGGGACTAGCGGGCCAAGAGACCCAGTACTTC.

This sequence joins TRBV21-1 and TRBJ1-1; the D call of TRBD1 is as the table states it, not checked on the DNA. TRBV21-1 is a pseudogene segment. The CDR3 has 18 residues. The CDR3 region has the DNA TGTGCCAGCAGCAAGGGATGGACAGGGGGCGCTTCGGACACTGAAGCTTTCTTT. This encodes CASSKGWTGGASDTEAFF.

This clone was picked up a small number of times. Other DNA sequences in this sample translate to the same CDR3. The V gene is TRBV6-6, the J gene TRBJ2-7; D not resolved. Trimming took 0 bases from V and 7 from J, leaving 10 bases between them. This CDR3 spans 13 amino acids. Germline lookup yields CDR1 MNHNY and CDR2 SVGAGI (reference sequence). This CDR3 reads CASSYSSVGEQYF. Here the CDR3 DNA reads TGTGCCAGCAGTTACTCGTCGGTCGGGGAGCAGTACTTC.

V usage is TRBV28 and J usage is TRBJ1-1; tentative D call: TRBD1 (5 bases). Trimming left V 5 bases short and J 0 bases short, with 13 bases between. The germline gives CDR1 MDHEN, CDR2 SYDVKM. CDR3 length: 15 residues. The CDR3 nucleotides are TGTGCCAGCAGTCCTGTGGGGGGATTGAACACTGAAGCTTTCTTT. It yields the protein CASSPVGGLNTEAFF.

The chain employs TRBV29-1 and TRBJ2-7, with 8 positions matching TRBD2. Per the germline V gene, CDR1 is SQVTM and CDR2 is ANQGSEA. The CDR3 length is 14 residues. The J segment lost 0 bases and the V segment lost 2 bases, leaving 3 bases of the junction unmatched. CDR3 amino acids: CSVETSGYSYEQYF. The CDR3, as DNA: TGCAGCGTTGAAACTAGCGGTTACTCCTACGAGCAGTACTTC.

This chain uses TRBV6-4 with TRBJ1-5; D ambiguous. CDR1 MRHNA and CDR2 SNTAGT come from the germline V gene. The ends were cut back, 1 base at V and 5 bases at J, with 15 bases in the middle. This CDR3 spans 16 amino acids. DNA for the CDR3: TGTGCCAGCAGTGACTATCACAATGCAAGGGATCAGCCCCAGCATTTT. It is translated as CASSDYHNARDQPQHF.